The 6 T cell receptor beta chains reported below all come from one sample, sequenced in a study of CD8+CD57+ T cells in acquired aplastic anemia. The study profiled TCR beta VDJ and CDR3 using genomic DNA as template. TCRdb re-called the reads with MiXCR, one entry per CDR3 protein. Of around 180,000 distinct CDR3 sequences in the sample, under 70% were seen once. Sequenced sample: sorted CD4+, CD8+, or CD8+CD57+ T cells (not recorded which) from PBMCs. These receptor sequences come from a human donor with severe aplastic anemia or a healthy control (not recorded which).

This clonotype was counted at least ten times. The chain combines TRBV10-3 with TRBJ1-5; D not certain. The CDR3 length is 15 residues. Between the trimmed V and J ends, which lost 3 bases and 0 bases, there was a span of 9 bases. The germline CDR1 and CDR2 sequences are ENHRY and SYGVKD. The CDR3 DNA sequence: TGTGCCATCAGTGACCACAAGTATAGCAATCAGCCCCAGCATTTT. Translating gives CAISDHKYSNQPQHF.

The table lists this clonotype with many counts. The V and J genes are TRBV9 and TRBJ1-1; D ambiguous. From germline, CDR1 is SGDLS and CDR2 YYNGEE. The CDR3 is 12 amino acids. Trimming removed 5 bases from V and 5 bases from J, with 10 bases in between. CDR3 DNA: TGTGCCAGCAGTCCAGGCCATACTGAAGCTTTCTTT. This encodes CASSPGHTEAFF.

This clonotype was seen ten or more times. V and J are TRBV7-6 and TRBJ2-1, with D maybe TRBD2 (6 bases). The ends were cut back, 1 base at V and 8 bases at J, with 9 bases in the middle. From germline, CDR1 is SGHVS and CDR2 FNYEAQ. The CDR3 has 13 residues. Written as DNA, the CDR3 is TGTGCCAGCAGCTTAGGGGGGGACTATGAGCAGTTCTTC. It translates to CASSLGGDYEQFF.

At least ten counts were recorded for this clonotype. V usage is TRBV12-3 or TRBV12-4 and J usage is TRBJ2-3, with 8 nucleotides matching TRBD2. The junction had 8 bases not matched to a gene; V was cut back by 6 bases and J by 0 bases. The CDR3 length is 16 residues. The chain's CDR3 is CASSTFERGSTDTQYF. The CDR3 DNA reads TGTGCCAGCAGCACTTTTGAGCGGGGGAGCACAGATACGCAGTATTTT.

This clonotype occurred many times. The V and J genes are TRBV11-2 and TRBJ1-1; D ambiguous. Trimming pared 2 bases from V and 8 bases from J, leaving 12 bases between. The germline V gene encodes CDR1 SGHAT and CDR2 FQNNGV. This CDR3 region has 13 residues. The CDR3 here is CASSLTSFREAFF. Here the CDR3 DNA reads TGTGCCAGCAGCTTAACGAGTTTCAGGGAAGCTTTCTTT.

This clonotype was detected a few times. The DNA for the CDR3 is TGTGCCACCAGTGACCCCACTAGCGGGGGGGAGACCCAGTACTTC. It codes for CATSDPTSGGETQYF. V gene TRBV24-1 combines with J gene TRBJ2-5, with TRBD2 identical over 12 bases. CDR3 length: 15 residues. Germline V gene data show CDR1 as KGHDR and CDR2 as SFDVKD. V lost 4 bases to trimming and J lost 5 bases; unmatched junction nucleotides: 4.